This TCR beta chain emerged from a study of beta chain features in type 1 diabetes. Findings and caveats of the study: PCR might preferentially amplify shorter templates, equally in patients and controls. Across all four CD4+ subsets, people with type 1 diabetes showed modestly shorter TCRB CDR3s.

A few counts support this clone. Antigen: not known. The CDR3 loop spans 13 amino acids. Trimming pared 0 bases from V and 2 bases from J, leaving 7 bases between. Germline V CDR1 and CDR2: GTSNPN, SVGIG (reference sequence). Of the isolated RNA, all was reverse transcribed, and so the sequenced material was expressed TCRB transcripts. Sequenced by immunoSEQ multiplex PCR; TCRdb stores in-frame clones only, minus some. This table has 640,000 or so clones, around an eighth appearing once. The sample comprised naive CD4+ T cells from blood. This clonotype was obtained from a man aged 18 to 30 with type 1 diabetes. The chain links TRBV30 to TRBJ1-1; no definite D call. The CDR3 bases are TGTGCCTGGAGTGTCTCAATAAACACTGAAGCTTTCTTT. Translation: CAWSVSINTEAFF.